This passage covers 6 T cell receptor beta chains from one sample sequenced in a study of T cells after posttransplantation cyclophosphamide. Using immunoSEQ multiplex PCR, the repertoire was profiled, and TCRdb retains in-frame clones only, with some absent. This table holds some 13,000 clones, 65% to 85% found once. Source material: memory CD4+ T cells sorted from PBMCs. The receptor source for this set is a man in his fifties.

The rearrangement joins TRBV19 to TRBJ2-1, with D tentatively TRBD1 (6 bases). The V end was cut by 6 bases, the J end by 8 bases, with 17 bases between. From germline, CDR1 is LNHDA and CDR2 SQIVND (reference sequence). This CDR3 has 14 residues. CDR3 coding DNA: TGTGCCAGTAGCCTGCTTTCACAGGGCGATGAGCAGTTCTTC. It translates to CASSLLSQGDEQFF.

The chain recombines TRBV6-5 with TRBJ1-2, with TRBD1 identical over 7 bases. V lost 7 bases, J lost 7 bases, and 9 bases stayed unmatched. CDR3 size: 13 residues. The V gene's germline CDR1 is MNHEY and CDR2 SVGAGI. Written as DNA, the CDR3 is TGTGCCAGCACGACGACAGGGTTGGGTGGCTACACCTTC. Its protein is CASTTTGLGGYTF.

The chain carries TRBV28 and TRBJ1-2, with D uncertain. Germline values: CDR1 MDHEN, CDR2 SYDVKM. Deletions cut 6 bases from V and 3 bases from J, with 17 bases between. This CDR3 comprises 15 residues. CDR3 loop: CASSHGLNRDYGYTF. In DNA form, the CDR3 reads TGTGCCAGCAGCCATGGGCTTAACAGAGACTATGGCTACACCTTC.

The chain joins TRBV5-4 to TRBJ2-1, with 14 bases fitting TRBD2. CDR1 SGHNT and CDR2 YYREEE come from the germline V gene (reference sequence). This CDR3 is built from 15 residues. V shed 9 bases, J shed 7 bases, and the junction held 9 bases outside the gene matches. CDR3 nucleotides: TGTGCCACGCGGATGACTAGCGGGAGGGAGAATGAGCAGTTCTTC. As protein: CATRMTSGRENEQFF.

V gene TRBV11-1 combines with J gene TRBJ2-5; 9 positions agree with TRBD1. This CDR3 has 14 residues. After removal of 2 bases from V and 5 bases from J, the junction contained 3 bases not matched to a gene. The V gene's germline CDR1 is SGHAT and CDR2 FQDESV (reference sequence). CDR3 sequence reads: CASSLTGGFETQYF. The CDR3 coding sequence is TGTGCCAGCAGCTTAACAGGGGGCTTTGAGACCCAGTACTTC.

The chain joins TRBV6-5 to TRBJ2-7; 7 bases match TRBD2. Germline V gives CDR1 MNHEY, CDR2 SVGAGI. Trimming removed 8 bases from V and 1 base from J; junction bases left unmatched: 8. The CDR3 runs to 14 residues. This chain's CDR3 is CASARDYSSYEQYF. CDR3 DNA sequence: TGTGCCAGCGCCCGGGACTACAGTTCCTACGAGCAGTACTTC.